This entry lists 8 T cell receptor beta chains sequenced from one sample in a study of blood T cells in healthy people across ages. Next came a second PCR, run for about 7 to 12 cycles, which used a sample-barcoded 5' primer along with a J-beta primer mix. TCRdb processed the 5' RACE reads anew with MiXCR; each CDR3 protein has one entry. The sample lists under 2,000,000 distinct CDR3 sequences, 40% to 55% occurring once. Sequences were obtained from blood. These receptors all stem from a woman in her thirties or forties in good health.

The rearrangement joins TRBV20-1 to TRBJ1-2; no clear D. Trimming stripped 6 bases from V and 1 base from J, with 18 bases between. Per the germline V gene, CDR1 is DFQATT and CDR2 is SNEGSKA (reference sequence). The CDR3 runs to 15 residues. CDR3 coding DNA: TGCAGTGCCCTCCTGGTCGCCTCGGGTAACTATGGCTACACCTTC. Residues: CSALLVASGNYGYTF.

The chain is built from TRBV20-1 and TRBJ1-4, with 11 bases identical to TRBD1. Looked up from germline, CDR1 is DFQATT and CDR2 is SNEGSKA (reference sequence). J was trimmed by 9 bases and V by 3 bases; bases with no gene match: 3. The CDR3 runs to 13 residues. This CDR3 is CSASRDRGKKLFF. DNA of the CDR3: TGCAGTGCTAGTCGGGACAGGGGGAAAAAACTGTTTTTT.

V is TRBV2 and J is TRBJ2-7; TRBD2 is a possible D gene (6 bases). The J call may be incorrect, as the DNA end agrees better with TRBJ2-5. CDR1 is SNHLY, CDR2 FYNNEI, per germline. CDR3 length: 14 residues. This CDR3 is CASSEGGTSVTQYF. CDR3 coding DNA: TGTGCCAGCAGTGAAGGCGGGACTTCCGTGACCCAGTACTTC.

Only a few counts were recorded for this clonotype. The rearrangement links TRBV28 to TRBJ2-1, with 12 bases lining up with TRBD1. Trimming took 10 bases from V and 8 from J; bases not matched to a gene: 9. Per germline, CDR1 MDHEN and CDR2 SYDVKM. The CDR3 extends over 14 amino acids. Here the CDR3 reads CATLRDRGRDEQFF. The DNA of the CDR3 is TGTGCCACTCTTCGGGACAGGGGGCGCGATGAGCAGTTCTTC.

V usage is TRBV20-1 and J usage is TRBJ2-1; D may correspond to TRBD1 or TRBD2 (5 bases each). This CDR3 comprises 13 residues. Trimming removed 5 bases at V and 9 bases at J, with 17 bases between. Germline assignment: CDR1 DFQATT and CDR2 SNEGSKA (reference sequence). Written as DNA, the CDR3 is TGCAGTGCTTACCGGGACCGGATTGGTGAGCAGTTCTTC. Its protein product is CSAYRDRIGEQFF.

The genes are TRBV28 and TRBJ2-1; D ambiguous. The V end was cut by 4 bases, the J end by 10 bases, with 17 bases between. The germline gives CDR1 MDHEN, CDR2 SYDVKM. The CDR3 totals 14 residues. CDR3 protein: CASSYGMWRREQFF. The CDR3 DNA is TGTGCCAGCAGTTATGGGATGTGGCGGCGGGAGCAGTTCTTC.

This clonotype occurred a few times. This sequence joins TRBV7-3 and TRBJ1-6; D unclear. The CDR3 extends over 14 amino acids. Germline CDR1 reads SGHTA; CDR2 reads FQGTGA. The V end was cut by 1 base, the J end by 7 bases, with 8 bases between. CDR3 in DNA: TGTGCCAGCAGCTTAAGGTCCGAAAATTCACCCCTCCACTTT. Translated: CASSLRSENSPLHF.

The V gene is TRBV27, the J gene TRBJ2-2, with D perhaps matching TRBD2 (6 bases). CDR3 length: 16 residues. Germline CDR1 reads MNHEY; CDR2 reads SMNVEV (reference sequence). The V end lost 6 bases, the J end lost 2 bases, and 16 bases lay between the germline ends. CDR3 residues: CASSAPSGLNTGELFF. The CDR3 nucleotides read TGTGCCAGCAGCGCCCCATCGGGACTCAACACCGGGGAGCTGTTTTTT.